This T cell receptor (beta chain) was captured by sequencing in a study of neurological immune-mediated disorders. General observations from the study: HTLV-1-associated myelopathy had the most TCR clonal expansion, whereas multiple sclerosis had the least (lower than in healthy controls).

This clonotype was counted ten times or more. Its antigen remains unknown. It was by 5'RACE with 10-nucleotide random UMIs that the cDNA was made. TCRdb passed the 5' RACE reads through MiXCR, listing each CDR3 protein once. The data hold 20,000 or so distinct CDR3 sequences, with around an eighth observed a single time. Trimming pared 1 base from V and 1 base from J, leaving 14 bases between. CDR3 size: 17 residues. CDR1 is KGHDR and CDR2 is SFDVKD in the germline V gene. The study built unsorted libraries from 2 million PBMCs kept at -80 C. The rearrangement links TRBV24-1 to TRBJ2-3; D gene unclear. Input material: PBMCs. This sequence originates from a woman in her thirties or forties with HTLV-1-associated myelopathy (HAM/TSP). This CDR3 is CATSDFWASRGTDTQYF. The CDR3 coding sequence is TGTGCCACCAGTGATTTTTGGGCTTCACGAGGCACAGATACGCAGTATTTT.